The sequence of this TCR beta chain was determined in a study of blood T cell repertoires in COVID-19. Study details: Acute and convalescent COVID-19 samples came from the United States, Italy and Spain. T cells, B-cell-depleted T cells, or PBMCs supplied cDNA or gDNA.

The CDR3 runs to 15 residues. The germline CDR1 and CDR2 sequences are KGHSH and LQKENI. Trimming took 6 bases from V and 2 from J; bases not matched to a gene: 9. Methods used by the authors: It was from reference gene primer amplification that nucleated cell counts were estimated. Profiling relied on immunoSEQ multiplex PCR, and the TCRdb table lists in-frame clones only, not all of them. D and trimming were read from the DNA, whereas the V and J calls and clone size are those reported in that table. Here the sample spans under 100,000 clones, about nine tenths being singletons. The sequenced sample was peripheral blood. The chain combines TRBV18 with TRBJ2-5, with 7 bases matching TRBD1. The clonotype originates from a man aged 45-65 years with acute or convalescent COVID-19. The CDR3 DNA sequence: TGTGCCAGCTCGAGCGACCAGGGGGTGCAAGAGACCCAGTACTTC. Its protein is CASSSDQGVQETQYF.